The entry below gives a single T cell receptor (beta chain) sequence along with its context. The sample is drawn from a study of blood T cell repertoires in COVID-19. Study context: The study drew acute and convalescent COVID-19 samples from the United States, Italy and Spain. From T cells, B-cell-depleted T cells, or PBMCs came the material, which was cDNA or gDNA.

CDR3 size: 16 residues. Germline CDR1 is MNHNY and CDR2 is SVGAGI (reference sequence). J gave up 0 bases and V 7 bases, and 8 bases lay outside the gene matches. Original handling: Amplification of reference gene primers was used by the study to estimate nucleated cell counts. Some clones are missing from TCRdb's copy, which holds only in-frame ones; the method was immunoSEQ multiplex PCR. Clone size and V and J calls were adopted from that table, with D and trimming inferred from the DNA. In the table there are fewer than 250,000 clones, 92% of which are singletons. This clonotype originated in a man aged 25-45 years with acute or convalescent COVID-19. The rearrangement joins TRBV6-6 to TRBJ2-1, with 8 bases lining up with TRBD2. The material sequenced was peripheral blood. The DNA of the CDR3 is TGTGCCAGCACGGGGGGGCTCCAGAGCTCCTACAATGAGCAGTTCTTC. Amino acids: CASTGGLQSSYNEQFF.